This T cell receptor (beta chain) was identified in a study of shared clonotypes between healthy human individuals (dated by TCRdb to the early 2020s). About the full investigation: Three men and a couple of women, aged 18 to 49 years, made up the cohort. For each donor, CD4 naive and CD4 memory were each given three plates, CD8 naive was given two plates, and CD8 memory was given one plate. The study deeply sequenced blood TCR repertoires of about 5 healthy adults to estimate repertoire size and the extent of clonotype sharing between individuals. Per donor, leukapheresis produced somewhere between about 0.9 and 9.5 billion PBMCs. Libraries were prepared and TCR repertoires were sequenced by different laboratories using diverse techniques, in order to increase sequencing depth and limit assay-specific biases.

Its CDR3 holds 14 amino acids, cysteine through phenylalanine. Of the read, only the CDR3 DNA is kept; its 42 bases are in frame from base 1. V ends up 4 bases short and J 5 bases short, with an unmatched junction base count of 7. CDR1 and CDR2 are drawn from the germline V gene: SGHRS, YFSETQ. The donors were healthy, HIV-negative adults with no recently reported acute infections or vaccinations. Every donor was a Caucasian adult living in Nashville, Tennessee, USA. CD4+ T cells were enriched through magnetic negative selection, after which naive cells were positively selected on CD45RA and the remaining negative fraction served as the memory subset. Blood was obtained by leukapheresis, after which PBMCs were separated by Ficoll-Histopaque density gradient centrifugation and cryopreserved in liquid nitrogen vapor phase. Analytical flow cytometry was used to check the purity and quantity of each magnetically sorted T cell population. Each sorted fraction had its genomic DNA isolated and then quantified by UV absorbance on a Nanodrop 2000c.

Using the deep immunoSEQ assay, TCR CDR3 regions were amplified from genomic DNA by multiplex PCR. Extracted genomic DNA from each cell subset was spread evenly across all wells of several immunoSEQ 96-well plates, with each plate serving as a replicate. For sorted subsets, around 200 ng genomic DNA, equal to 25,000 to 35,000 T cell genomes, was loaded into each replicate PCR. Purified libraries were measured with a Qubit 3.0 fluorometer, size-checked on a Bioanalyzer 2100, and measured again with the KAPA Library Quantification kit. Each immunoSEQ 96-well plate was sequenced on its own single-read 150-cycle Illumina NextSeq 550 flow cell. Regarding the original processing steps: Because the immunoSEQ output included only junctional sequences and no quality scores, the filtering could not be the same as the filtering used for full-length reads. Sequences were annotated with PyIR, a Python wrapper for IgBLAST v1.9, and V/J genes and CDR3 were assigned using IMGT germline references. Reads were filtered out if the reads had weak V/J assignments (E-value above 1e-6), no CDR3, stop codons, out-of-frame junctions, or ambiguous translated residues. V3J clonotypes were defined by identical inferred V gene, J gene, and CDR3 amino acid sequence. Percentage overlap between repertoires was computed as shared unique clonotypes divided by the size of the smaller repertoire. RTK rarefaction, the Chao1 estimator, and Recon v2.1 estimates of unobserved clonotypes were used to assess repertoire richness. Generation probabilities for all TCRbeta clonotypes obtained by the gDNA method from a few donors were computed using OLGA. This immuneACCESS table, as held by TCRdb, lists in-frame sequences with V and J called but not all clones. Of the missing ones, under half trace to an unresolved V gene in checked studies; the others have no known cause. V and J calls and clone size are given by that table; D and trimming were obtained from the DNA. The sample table holds millions of clones, of which roughly 94% were seen once. The top ten clonotypes cover 0.13% of the sample.

Overall study outcomes, separate from this receptor: Naive subsets generally had larger estimated clonotype richness than memory subsets. Because the study included only a small number of donors, the genetic and exposure-history diversity represented was limited. Based on pairwise subsampling, the degree of clonotype sharing among donors was expected to be affected by sequencing depth. Only blood was sampled, and tissue TCR repertoires likely differ from those in blood. Across four donors, 5% to 6% of naive CD4, more than 3% of naive CD8, approximately 2.5% of memory CD4, and about 0.44% of memory CD8 clonotypes were shared. Compared with non-shared clonotypes, the clonotypes found in all four sorted-subset donors had higher generation probabilities. Even with the large sequencing depth, rarefaction of the sorted-subset datasets indicated that sequencing was incomplete.

To note about this clone: Its antigen target is currently unknown. Per-base qualities were not stored, and no clone one base away is much larger. Other nucleotide sequences in the sample specify the same CDR3.

The rearranged segments are TRBV5-1 and TRBJ2-7; TRBD1 matches 9 bases in the middle. This receptor was obtained from a man in his late teens or twenties in good health. The specimen was naive CD4+ T cells sorted from blood. Interpreted using the paper, the cell subset or site label stands for: CD45RA+ positively selected. CDR3 sequence: CASSPGQGGNEQYF. The DNA is as follows: TGCGCCAGCAGCCCGGGACAGGGCGGCAACGAGCAGTACTTC.